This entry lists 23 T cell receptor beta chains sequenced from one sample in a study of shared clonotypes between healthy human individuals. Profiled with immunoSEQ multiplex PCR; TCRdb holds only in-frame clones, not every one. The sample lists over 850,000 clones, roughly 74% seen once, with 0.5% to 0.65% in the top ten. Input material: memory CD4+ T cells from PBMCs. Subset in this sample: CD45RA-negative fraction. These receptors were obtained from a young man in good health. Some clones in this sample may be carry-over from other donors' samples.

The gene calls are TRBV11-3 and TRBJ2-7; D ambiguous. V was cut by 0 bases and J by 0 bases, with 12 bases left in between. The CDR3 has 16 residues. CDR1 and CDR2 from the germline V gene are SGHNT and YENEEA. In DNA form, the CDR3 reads TGTGCCAGCAGCTTAGATCCTGGGCCCCGCTCCTACGAGCAGTACTTC. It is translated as CASSLDPGPRSYEQYF.

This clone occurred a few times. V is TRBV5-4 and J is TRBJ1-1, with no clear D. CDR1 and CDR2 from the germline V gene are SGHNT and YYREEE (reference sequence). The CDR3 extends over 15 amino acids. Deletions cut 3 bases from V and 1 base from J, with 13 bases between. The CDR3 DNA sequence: TGTGCCAGCAGCTCCGGGTCTTCGAGGAACACTGAAGCTTTCTTT. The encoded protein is CASSSGSSRNTEAFF.

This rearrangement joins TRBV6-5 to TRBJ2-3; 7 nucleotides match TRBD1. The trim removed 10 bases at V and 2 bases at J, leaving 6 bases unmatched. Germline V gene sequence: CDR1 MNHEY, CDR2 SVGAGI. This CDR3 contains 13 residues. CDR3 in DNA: TGTGCCACATCGGACAGGTTCACAGATACGCAGTATTTT. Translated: CATSDRFTDTQYF.

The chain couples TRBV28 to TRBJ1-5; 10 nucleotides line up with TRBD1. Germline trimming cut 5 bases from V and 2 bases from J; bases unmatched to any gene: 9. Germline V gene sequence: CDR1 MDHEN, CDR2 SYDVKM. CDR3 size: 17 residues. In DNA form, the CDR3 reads TGTGCCAGCAGTGTTTCCGGGACAGGGGCCCGCAATCAGCCCCAGCATTTT. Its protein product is CASSVSGTGARNQPQHF.

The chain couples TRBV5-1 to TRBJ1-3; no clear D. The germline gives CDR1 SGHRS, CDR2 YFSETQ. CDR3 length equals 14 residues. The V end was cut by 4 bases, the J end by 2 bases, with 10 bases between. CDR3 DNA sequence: TGCGCCAGCAGCCCGGGGAGGGCTGGAAACACCATATATTTT. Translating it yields CASSPGRAGNTIYF.

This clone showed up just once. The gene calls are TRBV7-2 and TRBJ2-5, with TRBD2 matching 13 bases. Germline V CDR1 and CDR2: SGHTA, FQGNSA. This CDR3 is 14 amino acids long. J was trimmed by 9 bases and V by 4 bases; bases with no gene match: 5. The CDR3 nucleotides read TGTGCCAGCAGCTCACCAGGACTAGCGGGGGCCCAGTACTTC. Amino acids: CASSSPGLAGAQYF.

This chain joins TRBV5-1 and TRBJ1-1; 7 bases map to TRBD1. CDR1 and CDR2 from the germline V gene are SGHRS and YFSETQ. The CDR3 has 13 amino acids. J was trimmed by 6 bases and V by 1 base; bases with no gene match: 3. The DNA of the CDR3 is TGCGCCAGCAGCTTGTGGCAGGGGGCTGAAGCTTTCTTT. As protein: CASSLWQGAEAFF.

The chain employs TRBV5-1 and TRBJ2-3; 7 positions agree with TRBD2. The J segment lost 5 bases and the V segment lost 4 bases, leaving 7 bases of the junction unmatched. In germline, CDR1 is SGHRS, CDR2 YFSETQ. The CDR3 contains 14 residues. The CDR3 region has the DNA TGCGCCAGCAGCCAAAGACTAGCAGGAGATACGCAGTATTTT. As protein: CASSQRLAGDTQYF.

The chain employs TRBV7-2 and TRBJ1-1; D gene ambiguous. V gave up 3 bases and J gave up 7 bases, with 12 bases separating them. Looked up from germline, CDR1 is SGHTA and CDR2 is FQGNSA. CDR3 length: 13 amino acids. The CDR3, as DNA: TGTGCCAGCAGCTTGTATGAAGGGCTTGAAGCTTTCTTT. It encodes CASSLYEGLEAFF.

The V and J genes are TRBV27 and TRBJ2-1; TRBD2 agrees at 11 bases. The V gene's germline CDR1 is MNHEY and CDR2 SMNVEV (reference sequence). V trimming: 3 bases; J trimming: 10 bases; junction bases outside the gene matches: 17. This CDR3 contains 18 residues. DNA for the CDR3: TGTGCCAGCAGTTTCCGACTAGCGGGGCCACGAACTCTCTCCGAGCAGTTCTTC. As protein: CASSFRLAGPRTLSEQFF.

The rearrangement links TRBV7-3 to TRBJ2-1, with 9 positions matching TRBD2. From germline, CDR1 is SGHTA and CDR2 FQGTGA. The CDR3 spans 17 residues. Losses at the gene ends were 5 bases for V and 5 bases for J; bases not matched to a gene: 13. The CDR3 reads CASSPLFAGGAHNEQFF. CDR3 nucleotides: TGTGCCAGCAGCCCATTATTTGCGGGAGGGGCGCACAATGAGCAGTTCTTC.

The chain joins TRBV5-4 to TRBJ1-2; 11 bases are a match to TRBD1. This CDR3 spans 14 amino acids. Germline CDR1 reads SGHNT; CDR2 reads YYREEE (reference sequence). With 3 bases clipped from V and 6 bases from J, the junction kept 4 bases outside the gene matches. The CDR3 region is CASSWTGGGNGYTF. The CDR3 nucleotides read TGTGCCAGCAGCTGGACAGGGGGCGGGAATGGCTACACCTTC.

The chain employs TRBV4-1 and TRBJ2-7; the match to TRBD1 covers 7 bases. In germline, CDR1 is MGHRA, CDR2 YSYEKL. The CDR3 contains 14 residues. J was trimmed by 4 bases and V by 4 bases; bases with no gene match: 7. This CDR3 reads CASSLRGSMYEQYF. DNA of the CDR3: TGCGCCAGCAGCCTCAGGGGGAGTATGTACGAGCAGTACTTC.

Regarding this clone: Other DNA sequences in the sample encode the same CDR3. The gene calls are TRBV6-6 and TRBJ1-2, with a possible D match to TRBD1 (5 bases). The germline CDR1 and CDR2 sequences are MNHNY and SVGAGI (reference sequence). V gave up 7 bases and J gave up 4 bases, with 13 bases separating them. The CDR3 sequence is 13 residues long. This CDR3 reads CASTPGGGYGYTF. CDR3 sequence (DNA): TGTGCCAGCACCCCCGGGGGAGGCTATGGCTACACCTTC.

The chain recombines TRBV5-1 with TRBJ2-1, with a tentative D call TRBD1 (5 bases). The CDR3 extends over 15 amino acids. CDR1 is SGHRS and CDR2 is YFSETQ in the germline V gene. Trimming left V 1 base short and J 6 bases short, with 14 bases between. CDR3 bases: TGCGCCAGCAGCTTGAGGGCAGGGCTAGGCAATGAGCAGTTCTTC. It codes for CASSLRAGLGNEQFF.

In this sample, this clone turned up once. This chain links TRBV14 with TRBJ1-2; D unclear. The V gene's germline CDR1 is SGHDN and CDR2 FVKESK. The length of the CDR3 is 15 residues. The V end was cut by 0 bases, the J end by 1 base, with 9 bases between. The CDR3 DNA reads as TGTGCCAGCAGCCAAGAAGCCAGGATTAACTATGGCTACACCTTC. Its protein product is CASSQEARINYGYTF.

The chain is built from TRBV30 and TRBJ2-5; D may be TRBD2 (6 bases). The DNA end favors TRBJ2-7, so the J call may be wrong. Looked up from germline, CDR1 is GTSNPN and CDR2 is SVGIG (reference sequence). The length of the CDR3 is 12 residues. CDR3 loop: CATRRGGLEQYF. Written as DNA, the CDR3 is TGTGCCACACGGAGGGGCGGGCTCGAGCAGTACTTC.

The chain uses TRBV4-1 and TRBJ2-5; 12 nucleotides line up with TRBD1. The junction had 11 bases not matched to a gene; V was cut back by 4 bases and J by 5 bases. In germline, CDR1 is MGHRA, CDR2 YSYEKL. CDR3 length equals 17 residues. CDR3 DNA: TGCGCCAGCAGCCGGCCCCCCGGGACAGGGGGCGGGGAGACCCAGTACTTC. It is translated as CASSRPPGTGGGETQYF.

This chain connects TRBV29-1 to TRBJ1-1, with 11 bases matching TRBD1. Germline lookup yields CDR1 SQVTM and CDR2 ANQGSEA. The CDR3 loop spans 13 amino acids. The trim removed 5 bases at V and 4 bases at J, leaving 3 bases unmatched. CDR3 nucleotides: TGCAGCGTTCCGGACAGGGGGCGCACTGAAGCTTTCTTT. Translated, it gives CSVPDRGRTEAFF.

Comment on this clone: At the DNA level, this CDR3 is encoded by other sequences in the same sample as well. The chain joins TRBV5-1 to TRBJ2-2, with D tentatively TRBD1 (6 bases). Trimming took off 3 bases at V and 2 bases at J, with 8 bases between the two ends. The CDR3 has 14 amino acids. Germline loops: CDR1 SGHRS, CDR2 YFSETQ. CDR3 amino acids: CASSWTVNTGELFF. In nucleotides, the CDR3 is TGCGCCAGCAGCTGGACAGTCAACACCGGGGAGCTGTTTTTT.

CDR3 DNA: TGTGCCAGCAGCGCAGGGAGCGGGAGGTCGTTCGGCGAGACCCAGTACTTC. Protein product: CASSAGSGRSFGETQYF. The chain joins TRBV27 to TRBJ2-5; 9 bases agree with TRBD2. J was trimmed by 5 bases and V by 6 bases; bases with no gene match: 16. This CDR3 has 17 residues. Per germline, CDR1 MNHEY and CDR2 SMNVEV (reference sequence).

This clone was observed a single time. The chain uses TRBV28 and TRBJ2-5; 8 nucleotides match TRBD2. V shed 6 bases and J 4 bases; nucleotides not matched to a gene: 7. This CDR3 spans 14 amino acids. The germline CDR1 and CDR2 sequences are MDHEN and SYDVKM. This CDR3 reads CASSLSGKGETQYF. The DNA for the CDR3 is TGTGCCAGCAGCCTTAGCGGGAAGGGAGAGACCCAGTACTTC.

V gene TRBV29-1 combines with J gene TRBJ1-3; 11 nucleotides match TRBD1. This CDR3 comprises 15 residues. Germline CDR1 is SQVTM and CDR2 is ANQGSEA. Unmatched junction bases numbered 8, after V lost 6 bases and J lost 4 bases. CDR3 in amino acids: CSVGDRGITGNTIYF. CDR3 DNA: TGCAGCGTCGGGGACAGGGGGATAACCGGAAACACCATATATTTT.